This T cell receptor beta chain is from a study of PD-L1 blockade in urothelial cancer. Only one count was recorded for this clone. The sample's time point: pretreatment peripheral blood. The CDR3 is 16 amino acids. V was clipped by 4 bases and J by 5 bases; unmatched bases: 10. In germline, CDR1 is SGHTS, CDR2 YDEGEE. The method was immunoSEQ multiplex PCR; TCRdb's version includes in-frame clones alone and lacks a portion of them. The sample lists 130,000 or so clones; approximately 84% were seen once. The sequenced sample was PBMCs, obtained around atezolizumab (anti-PD-L1) treatment. This chain connects TRBV5-8 to TRBJ1-2, with 11 bases matching TRBD1. The sequence came from a man in his forties or fifties with urothelial cancer. Here the CDR3 DNA reads TGTGCCAGCAGCAGCCGGACAGGGGGCCTTTTTTATGGCTACACCTTC. Translated: CASSSRTGGLFYGYTF. Looking up the rest from reference TRBV5-8 and TRBJ1-2 gives the full variable domain: EAGVTQSPTHLIKTRGQQATLRCSPISGHTSVYWYQQALGLGLQFLLWYDEGEERNRGNFPPRFSGRQFPNYSSELNVNALELEDSALYLCASSSRTGGLFYGYTFGSGTRLTVV.